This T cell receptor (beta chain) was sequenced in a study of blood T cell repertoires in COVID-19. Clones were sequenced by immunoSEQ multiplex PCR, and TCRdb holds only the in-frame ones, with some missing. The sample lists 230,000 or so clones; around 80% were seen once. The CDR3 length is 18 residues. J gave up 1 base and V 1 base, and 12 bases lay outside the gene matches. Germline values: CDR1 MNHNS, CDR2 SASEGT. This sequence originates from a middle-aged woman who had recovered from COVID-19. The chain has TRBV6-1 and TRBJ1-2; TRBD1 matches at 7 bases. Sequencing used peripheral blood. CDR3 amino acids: CASSEVGGRGVINYGYTF. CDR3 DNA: TGTGCCAGCAGTGAAGTTGGTGGCAGGGGGGTTATTAACTATGGCTACACCTTC.